The clone carrying this T cell receptor (beta chain) appeared a few times. Germline V gene lookup returns CDR1 SGHTA and CDR2 FQGTGA. Trimming took 0 bases from V and 15 from J; bases not matched to a gene: 8. This CDR3 spans 13 amino acids. These data originate in a study of blood T cell repertoires in COVID-19. As for the study in general: The analysed material was cDNA or gDNA that came from T cells, B-cell-depleted T cells, or PBMCs.

The protocol was immunoSEQ multiplex PCR, while the TCRdb copy is restricted to in-frame clones and leaves out a portion. In the table there are 110,000 or so clones, approximately 80% of which are singletons. The sequenced sample consisted of peripheral blood. J is TRBJ2-1 and V is TRBV7-3; 7 bases match TRBD1. The TCR was taken from a woman in her sixties or seventies with acute or convalescent COVID-19. In DNA, the CDR3 is TGTGCCAGCAGCTTAACCACGGCAGGGGGTATGTTCTTC. This encodes CASSLTTAGGMFF.